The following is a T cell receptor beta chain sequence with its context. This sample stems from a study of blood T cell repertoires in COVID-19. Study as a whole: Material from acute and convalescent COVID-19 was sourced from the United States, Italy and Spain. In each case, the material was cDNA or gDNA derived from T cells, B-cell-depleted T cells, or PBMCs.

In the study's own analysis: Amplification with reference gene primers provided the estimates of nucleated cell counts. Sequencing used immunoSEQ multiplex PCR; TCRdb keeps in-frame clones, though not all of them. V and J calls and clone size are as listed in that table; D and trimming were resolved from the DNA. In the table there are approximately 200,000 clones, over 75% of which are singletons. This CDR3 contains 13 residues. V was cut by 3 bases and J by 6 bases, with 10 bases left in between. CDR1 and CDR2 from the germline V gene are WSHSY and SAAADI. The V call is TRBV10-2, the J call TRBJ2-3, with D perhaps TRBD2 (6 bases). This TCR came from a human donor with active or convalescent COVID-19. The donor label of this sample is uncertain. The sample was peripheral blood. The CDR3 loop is CASSDPRDDTQYF. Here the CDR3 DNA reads TGCGCCAGCAGTGACCCGCGGGATGATACGCAGTATTTT.